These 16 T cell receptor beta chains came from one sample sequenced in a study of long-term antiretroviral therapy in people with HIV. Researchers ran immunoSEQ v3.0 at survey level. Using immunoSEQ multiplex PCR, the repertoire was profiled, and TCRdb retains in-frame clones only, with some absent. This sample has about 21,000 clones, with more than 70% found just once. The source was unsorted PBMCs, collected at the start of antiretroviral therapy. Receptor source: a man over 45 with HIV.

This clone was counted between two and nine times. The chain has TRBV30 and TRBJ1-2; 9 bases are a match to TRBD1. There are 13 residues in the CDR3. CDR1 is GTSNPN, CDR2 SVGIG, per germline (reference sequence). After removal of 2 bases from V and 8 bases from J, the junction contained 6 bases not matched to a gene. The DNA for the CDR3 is TGTGCCTGGAGTATGCGACAGGGGGGCGGCTACACCTTC. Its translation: CAWSMRQGGGYTF.

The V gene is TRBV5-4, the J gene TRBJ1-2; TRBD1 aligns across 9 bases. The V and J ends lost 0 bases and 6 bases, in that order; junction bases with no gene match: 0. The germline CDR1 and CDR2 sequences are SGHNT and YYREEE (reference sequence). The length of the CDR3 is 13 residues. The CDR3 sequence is CASSLGQGDGYTF. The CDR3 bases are TGTGCCAGCAGCTTGGGACAGGGGGATGGCTACACCTTC.

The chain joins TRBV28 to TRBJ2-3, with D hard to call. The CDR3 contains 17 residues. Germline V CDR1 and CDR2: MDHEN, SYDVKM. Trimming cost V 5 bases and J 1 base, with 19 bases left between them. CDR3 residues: CASSLTPFDIGTDTQYF. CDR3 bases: TGTGCCAGCAGTCTTACACCATTTGACATCGGCACAGATACGCAGTATTTT.

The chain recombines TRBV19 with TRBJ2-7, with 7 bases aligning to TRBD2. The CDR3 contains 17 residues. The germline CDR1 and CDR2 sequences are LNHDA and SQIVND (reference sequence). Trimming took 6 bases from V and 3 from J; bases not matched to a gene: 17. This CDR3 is CASSPGRGSPLSYEQYF. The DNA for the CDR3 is TGTGCCAGTAGCCCCGGTCGCGGGAGCCCTTTGAGCTACGAGCAGTACTTC.

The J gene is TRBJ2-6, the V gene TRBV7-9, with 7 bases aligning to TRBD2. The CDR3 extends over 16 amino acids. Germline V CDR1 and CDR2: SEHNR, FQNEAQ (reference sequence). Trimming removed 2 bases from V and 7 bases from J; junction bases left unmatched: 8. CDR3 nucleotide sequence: TGTGCCAGCAGCTTACCCGGCCGGGGGGTTGCCAACGTCCTGACTTTC. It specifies CASSLPGRGVANVLTF. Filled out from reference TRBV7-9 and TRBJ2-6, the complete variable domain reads DTGVSQNPRHKITKRGQNVTFRCDPISEHNRLYWYRQTLGQGPEFLTYFQNEAQLEKSRLLSDRFSAERPKGSFSTLEIQRTEQGDSAMYLCASSLPGRGVANVLTFGAGSRLTVL.

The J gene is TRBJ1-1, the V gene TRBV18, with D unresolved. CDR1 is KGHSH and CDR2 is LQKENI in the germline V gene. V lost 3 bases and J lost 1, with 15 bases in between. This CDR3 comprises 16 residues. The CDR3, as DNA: TGTGCCAGCTCACCCAGGCCAGGCGCGGAGAACACTGAAGCTTTCTTT. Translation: CASSPRPGAENTEAFF. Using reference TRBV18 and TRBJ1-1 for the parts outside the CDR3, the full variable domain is NAGVMQNPRHLVRRRGQEARLRCSPMKGHSHVYWYRQLPEEGLKFMVYLQKENIIDESGMPKERFSAEFPKEGPSILRIQQVVRGDSAAYFCASSPRPGAENTEAFFGQGTRLTVV.

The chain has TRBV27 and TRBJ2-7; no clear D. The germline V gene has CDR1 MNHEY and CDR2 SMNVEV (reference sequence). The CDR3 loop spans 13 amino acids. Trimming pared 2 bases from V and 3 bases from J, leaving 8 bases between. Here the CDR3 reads CASSLRPNYEQYF. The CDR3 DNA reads TGTGCCAGCAGTTTAAGGCCTAACTACGAGCAGTACTTC.

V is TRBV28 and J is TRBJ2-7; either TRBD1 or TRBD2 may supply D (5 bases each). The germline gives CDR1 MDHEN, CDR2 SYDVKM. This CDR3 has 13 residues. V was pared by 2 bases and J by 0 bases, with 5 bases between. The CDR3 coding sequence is TGTGCCAGCAGTTTAGGGACCTCCTACGAGCAGTACTTC. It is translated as CASSLGTSYEQYF.

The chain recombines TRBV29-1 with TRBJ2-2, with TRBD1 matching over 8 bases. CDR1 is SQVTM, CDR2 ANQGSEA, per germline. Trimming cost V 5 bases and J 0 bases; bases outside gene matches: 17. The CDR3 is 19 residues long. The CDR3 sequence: CSVYDRDRKDPANTGELFF. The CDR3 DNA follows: TGCAGCGTTTATGACCGGGACAGGAAAGACCCCGCGAACACCGGGGAGCTGTTTTTT.

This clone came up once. The chain's CDR3 is CASSSGGAAYNEQFF. DNA of the CDR3: TGTGCCAGCAGCTCCGGGGGGGCAGCTTACAATGAGCAGTTCTTC. This chain connects TRBV9 to TRBJ2-1, with 8 nucleotides matching TRBD2. J lost 4 bases, V lost 4 bases, and 7 bases had no gene match. CDR1 and CDR2 (germline): SGDLS, YYNGEE. The CDR3 runs 15 residues.

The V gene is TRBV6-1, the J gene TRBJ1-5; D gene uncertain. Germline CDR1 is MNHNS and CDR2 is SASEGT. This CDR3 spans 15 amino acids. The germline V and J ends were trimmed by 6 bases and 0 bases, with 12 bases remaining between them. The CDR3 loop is CASRETDNSNQPQHF. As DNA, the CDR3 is TGTGCCAGCAGGGAAACTGACAATAGCAATCAGCCCCAGCATTTT.

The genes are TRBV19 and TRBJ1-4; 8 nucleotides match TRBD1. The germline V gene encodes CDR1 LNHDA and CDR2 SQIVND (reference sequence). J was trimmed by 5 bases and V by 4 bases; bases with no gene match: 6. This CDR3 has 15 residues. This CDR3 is CASSTWTGRNEKLFF. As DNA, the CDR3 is TGTGCCAGTAGTACATGGACAGGGCGGAATGAAAAACTGTTTTTT.

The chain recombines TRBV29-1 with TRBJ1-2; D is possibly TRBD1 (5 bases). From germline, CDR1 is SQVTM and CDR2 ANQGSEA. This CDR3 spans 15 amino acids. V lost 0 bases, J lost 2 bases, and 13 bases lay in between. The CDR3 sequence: CSVEDLGAGNYGYTF. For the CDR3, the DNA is TGCAGCGTTGAAGATCTTGGGGCAGGGAACTATGGCTACACCTTC.

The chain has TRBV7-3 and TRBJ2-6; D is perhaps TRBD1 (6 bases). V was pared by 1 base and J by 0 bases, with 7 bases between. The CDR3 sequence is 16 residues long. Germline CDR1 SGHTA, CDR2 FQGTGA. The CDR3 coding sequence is TGTGCCAGCAGCTTAAGAGGGGGCTCTGGGGCCAACGTCCTGACTTTC. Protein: CASSLRGGSGANVLTF.

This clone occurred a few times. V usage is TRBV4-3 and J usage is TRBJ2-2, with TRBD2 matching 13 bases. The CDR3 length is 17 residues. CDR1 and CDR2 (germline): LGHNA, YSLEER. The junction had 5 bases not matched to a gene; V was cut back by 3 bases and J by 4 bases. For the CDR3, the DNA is TGCGCCAGCAGCCACGGACTAGCGGGGGACAGCACCGGGGAGCTGTTTTTT. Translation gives CASSHGLAGDSTGELFF.

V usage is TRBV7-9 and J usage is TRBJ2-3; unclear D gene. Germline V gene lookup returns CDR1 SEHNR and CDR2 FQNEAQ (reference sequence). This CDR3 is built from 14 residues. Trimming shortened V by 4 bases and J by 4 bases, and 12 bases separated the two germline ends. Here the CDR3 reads CASSSRERADTQYF. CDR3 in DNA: TGTGCCAGCAGCTCCCGCGAGCGCGCAGATACGCAGTATTTT.